One and the same sample provided the 8 T cell receptor beta chains below, sequenced in a study of blood T cell repertoires in COVID-19. TCRdb's table, derived via immunoSEQ multiplex PCR, lists solely in-frame clones and lacks some. The sample has 150,000 to 180,000 clones, about 85% seen once; the top ten hold 0.63%. Input material: peripheral blood. Receptors originate from a man aged 55 to 70 with COVID-19, enrolled during active disease.

This clone occurred a few times. DNA of the CDR3: TGTGCCAGCAGCTTACATAGCAATCAGCCCCAGCATTTT. As protein: CASSLHSNQPQHF. The chain uses TRBV7-2 and TRBJ1-5; D not certain. The CDR3 totals 13 residues. Trimming pared 2 bases from V and 0 bases from J, leaving 2 bases between. Germline V gene sequence: CDR1 SGHTA, CDR2 FQGNSA.

This clone was detected only once. This chain links TRBV5-1 with TRBJ2-1; the match to TRBD2 covers 7 bases. CDR3 length equals 16 residues. The J segment lost 4 bases and the V segment lost 2 bases, leaving 9 bases of the junction unmatched. Germline V gives CDR1 SGHRS, CDR2 YFSETQ. For the CDR3, the DNA is TGCGCCAGCAGCTTATCTGGGGCGGGAGTGTACAATGAGCAGTTCTTC. Protein product: CASSLSGAGVYNEQFF.

The chain joins TRBV6-2 or TRBV6-3 to TRBJ1-6; TRBD1 aligns across 8 bases. The CDR3 runs 14 residues. V lost 4 bases, J lost 7 bases, and 3 bases stayed unmatched. Germline V gives CDR1 MNHEY, CDR2 SVGEGT. CDR3 nucleotides: TGTGCCAGCAGTTCACAGGGGGGGAATTCACCCCTCCACTTT. This translates into CASSSQGGNSPLHF.

The V call is TRBV7-2, the J call TRBJ2-6; the D gene is possibly TRBD2 (5 bases). CDR1 is SGHTA and CDR2 is FQGNSA in the germline V gene. There are 19 residues in the CDR3. The V end was cut by 1 base, the J end by 0 bases, with 16 bases between. The CDR3 coding sequence is TGTGCCAGCAGCTTAGATCCGAGGAGGAGGAACTCTGGGGCCAACGTCCTGACTTTC. Translation: CASSLDPRRRNSGANVLTF.

The chain couples TRBV7-2 to TRBJ2-1, with D possibly being TRBD1 (6 bases). This CDR3 contains 14 residues. Per the germline V gene, CDR1 is SGHTA and CDR2 is FQGNSA. V lost 0 bases to trimming and J lost 8 bases, with 11 bases between them. Here the CDR3 DNA reads TGTGCCAGCAGCTTAGCACAGGGAGTCGATGAGCAGTTCTTC. Residues: CASSLAQGVDEQFF.

The chain combines TRBV30 with TRBJ1-2; D perhaps matches TRBD1 (6 bases). V gave up 4 bases and J gave up 4 bases, with 25 bases separating them. Germline loops: CDR1 GTSNPN, CDR2 SVGIG (reference sequence). The CDR3 is 17 residues long. CDR3 sequence: CAWNGQIRAGAGYGYTF. The CDR3 bases are TGTGCCTGGAACGGACAGATCCGGGCAGGGGCTGGCTATGGCTACACCTTC.

This sequence joins TRBV5-1 and TRBJ1-6; 8 positions match TRBD1. Per the germline V gene, CDR1 is SGHRS and CDR2 is YFSETQ. The length of the CDR3 is 17 residues. V shed 0 bases, J shed 2 bases, and the junction held 4 bases outside the gene matches. Here the CDR3 DNA reads TGCGCCAGCAGCTTGGCTCAGGGGGCCCCCTATAATTCACCCCTCCACTTT. Translation gives CASSLAQGAPYNSPLHF.

The chain recombines TRBV9 with TRBJ1-4, with 8 positions matching TRBD1. V lost 3 bases and J lost 5; bases outside the gene matches: 6. There are 15 residues in the CDR3. The germline V gene has CDR1 SGDLS and CDR2 YYNGEE. CDR3 amino acids: CASSGTGGTNEKLFF. The CDR3 bases are TGTGCCAGCAGCGGAACAGGGGGGACAAATGAAAAACTGTTTTTT.